The T cell receptor beta chain under discussion was sequenced for a study of Graves' ophthalmopathy and Graves' hyperthyroidism. Study-wide results and caveats: In blood appeared most of the expanded thyroid clonotypes whose frequency exceeded 0.001.

Amplification of TCR beta CDR3 regions used RNA transcripts. Second-round multiplex PCR followed a first-round RT-PCR using HTBI primers. TCRdb called the multiplex PCR reads again in MiXCR, with one record for every CDR3 protein. Here the sample spans hundreds of thousands of distinct CDR3 sequences, about two fifths being singletons. The length of the CDR3 is 12 residues. Trimming shortened V by 4 bases and J by 8 bases, and 11 bases separated the two germline ends. All donors with ophthalmopathy were recorded as having moderate-to-severe activity, CAS ≥3, NOSPECS ≥4 and a duration under 3 months. Serum thyroxine and TRAb, along with clinical symptoms, thyroid ultrasound and orbital computed tomography, were what diagnosis relied on. Remarks on this clonotype: What it recognizes is unknown.

Material for sequencing was peripheral blood. This clonotype was obtained from an adult man with Graves' ophthalmopathy. The V and J genes are TRBV12-3 or TRBV12-4 and TRBJ1-2; maybe TRBD1 (5 bases). CDR3 nucleotide sequence: TGTGCCAGCAGTTGGGGCATTGGCGGCTACACCTTC. This encodes CASSWGIGGYTF.